This T cell receptor (beta chain) was found in a study of blood T cell repertoires in COVID-19. Study at large: Samples taken during acute and convalescent COVID-19 were collected in the United States, Italy and Spain.

Trimming removed 5 bases from V and 8 bases from J, with 10 bases in between. Germline-derived CDR1 and CDR2 are SGHTA and FQGNSA. This CDR3 is 12 amino acids long. Original handling: For nucleated cells, counts were estimated from reference gene primer amplification. Sequencing used immunoSEQ multiplex PCR; TCRdb keeps in-frame clones, though not all of them. The D gene and trimming were derived from the DNA, and the V and J assignments and clone size from that table. The table shows 150,000 to 170,000 clones, with under 90% occurring only once. Participant reports of clinical history set cohort assignment.

This sequence joins TRBV7-2 and TRBJ1-3; D is perhaps TRBD1 (6 bases). Sequencing used PBMCs or T cells enriched from blood (not recorded which). The receptor was derived from a middle-aged man who had recovered from COVID-19. CDR3 in amino acids: CASSATGDTIYF. The CDR3 region has the DNA TGTGCCAGCAGCGCGACAGGAGACACCATATATTTT.